This T cell receptor beta chain was recorded in a study of T cell repertoires in cytomegalovirus infection. About the study: Public TCR beta signature analysis indicated the presence of both CMV infection and matching HLA type. Whole-study findings and limits: Across the ex vivo response, the dominant clonotypes were HLA-C-restricted CMV-specific TCR beta clonotypes. Carriage of CMV together with the relevant HLA was identifiable through cumulative public TCR beta family frequency.

This clonotype came up a few times. What it binds is unknown. Germline V gene lookup returns CDR1 SGHVS and CDR2 FNYEAQ. CDR3 length: 17 amino acids. V dropped 1 base and J dropped 0; count of bases not matched to a gene: 6. TCRdb analysed the reads with MiXCR anew, one entry per CDR3 protein. This sample carries 150,000 to 200,000 distinct CDR3 sequences, over 15% of them seen once, and the ten largest clones take roughly 20%. Sequencing used CD8+ T cells from PBMCs. V and J are TRBV7-6 and TRBJ2-7, with 10 bases aligning to TRBD1. This clonotype was obtained from a human donor in good health (CMV status not recorded). Some clones in this sample may be carry-over from other donors' samples. The CDR3 nucleotides are TGTGCCAGCAGCTTAGGGACAGGGGGATATGTCTCCTACGAGCAGTACTTC. This translates into CASSLGTGGYVSYEQYF.